Detailed here is one TCR beta chain. Original processing methods: How many nucleated cells were present was estimated from reference gene primer amplification. The protocol was immunoSEQ multiplex PCR, while the TCRdb copy is restricted to in-frame clones and leaves out a portion. The V and J calls and clone size are taken from that table; D and trimming were inferred from the DNA. This repertoire shows 150,000 to 200,000 clones, around nine tenths found once; its top ten account for roughly a sixth. These data come from a study of blood T cell repertoires in COVID-19. Study information: Samples taken during acute and convalescent COVID-19 were collected in the United States, Italy and Spain. The cDNA or gDNA used as material had been derived from T cells, B-cell-depleted T cells, or PBMCs.

The CDR3 loop spans 16 amino acids. Sequenced: peripheral blood. The chain has TRBV1 and TRBJ1-5; the listed D gene, TRBD1, was not tested against the DNA. TRBV1 constitutes a pseudogene. The source of this sequence is a man aged 55 to 70 with active or convalescent COVID-19. CDR3 sequence reads: CTSSHSGGLDNQPQHF. DNA for the CDR3: TGCACCAGCAGCCATTCAGGGGGCTTGGACAATCAGCCCCAGCATTTT.